A single sample is the source of the 10 T cell receptor beta chains below, sequenced in a study of T cell changes during pregnancy in multiple sclerosis. Assay used: immunoSEQ multiplex PCR; TCRdb lists only in-frame clones, some missing. The sample carries about 100,000 clones, 94% recorded once. The source was peripheral blood, collected before pregnancy. The receptors shown here come from a female donor with multiple sclerosis, enrolled in a pregnancy study.

This sequence joins TRBV9 and TRBJ2-1; D is uncertain. Trimming removed 0 bases from V and 9 bases from J, with 10 bases in between. Per germline, CDR1 SGDLS and CDR2 YYNGEE. The CDR3 spans 13 residues. In nucleotides, the CDR3 is TGTGCCAGCAGCGTAGTAAGCGCTGGTGAGCAGTTCTTC. Its translation is CASSVVSAGEQFF.

The V and J genes are TRBV5-4 and TRBJ2-7; 8 bases line up with TRBD1. J was trimmed by 4 bases and V by 2 bases; bases with no gene match: 5. Germline CDR1 reads SGHNT; CDR2 reads YYREEE (reference sequence). The CDR3 is made up of 14 amino acids. CDR3 sequence (DNA): TGTGCCAGCAGCTTCGGGGACAGGTTTTACGAGCAGTACTTC. Its protein is CASSFGDRFYEQYF.

The V call is TRBV19, the J call TRBJ1-1; D gene ambiguous. V dropped 7 bases and J dropped 4 bases, with 16 bases sitting between them. The germline gives CDR1 LNHDA, CDR2 SQIVND (reference sequence). CDR3 size: 14 residues. The CDR3 reads CASTLELGFTEAFF. CDR3 DNA sequence: TGTGCCAGTACCCTAGAGTTGGGTTTCACTGAAGCTTTCTTT.

CDR3: CAWDDGGSYEQYF. CDR3 DNA sequence: TGTGCCTGGGATGATGGAGGCTCCTACGAGCAGTACTTC. The rearrangement joins TRBV30 to TRBJ2-7, with D possibly matching TRBD2 (5 bases). Germline V gene data show CDR1 as GTSNPN and CDR2 as SVGIG (reference sequence). V dropped 5 bases and J dropped 0 bases, with 11 bases sitting between them. The length of the CDR3 is 13 residues.

The V call is TRBV27, the J call TRBJ2-7; 9 bases align to TRBD2. Germline V gene sequence: CDR1 MNHEY, CDR2 SMNVEV (reference sequence). There are 15 residues in the CDR3. V lost 5 bases, J lost 2 bases, and 7 bases stayed unmatched. In DNA, the CDR3 is TGTGCCAGCAGTCGCGGGGGGGTGGGAACCTACGAGCAGTACTTC. Encoded protein: CASSRGGVGTYEQYF.

The V call is TRBV6-1, the J call TRBJ2-7, with TRBD1 identical over 9 bases. The CDR3 has 15 amino acids. The germline V gene has CDR1 MNHNS and CDR2 SASEGT. The junction had 9 bases not matched to a gene; V was cut back by 3 bases and J by 6 bases. CDR3 nucleotides: TGTGCCAGCAGTGAGGTGCGGGGGACAGGGCGCGAGCAGTACTTC. This encodes CASSEVRGTGREQYF.

The DNA for the CDR3 is TGTGCCAGCAGCGTAGTTGGCGGGAGGGAAGAGACCCAGTACTTC. Encoded protein: CASSVVGGREETQYF. This rearrangement joins TRBV9 to TRBJ2-5; 9 bases agree with TRBD2. This CDR3 is 15 amino acids long. From germline, CDR1 is SGDLS and CDR2 YYNGEE. Losses at the gene ends were 0 bases for V and 3 bases for J; bases not matched to a gene: 3.

The chain couples TRBV7-8 to TRBJ2-1; D ambiguous. The CDR3 is 17 amino acids. Germline loops: CDR1 SGHVS, CDR2 FQNEAQ. V lost 0 bases to trimming and J lost 0 bases, with 12 bases between them. Written as DNA, the CDR3 is TGTGCCAGCAGCTTAGCGGTCGGCGGAAGCTCCTACAATGAGCAGTTCTTC. Translating gives CASSLAVGGSSYNEQFF.

This clone was seen more than once but under ten times. The gene calls are TRBV27 and TRBJ1-1, with D possibly being TRBD1 (5 bases). CDR1 is MNHEY, CDR2 SMNVEV, per germline (reference sequence). V was trimmed by 6 bases and J by 4 bases, leaving 15 bases between them. This CDR3 spans 14 amino acids. CDR3 DNA sequence: TGTGCCAGCAGCCGCGGCGGGAGGGGCACTGAAGCTTTCTTT. Amino acid sequence: CASSRGGRGTEAFF.

The V call is TRBV2, the J call TRBJ1-4; tentative D call: TRBD1 (6 bases). Germline loops: CDR1 SNHLY, CDR2 FYNNEI. The V and J ends lost 6 bases and 4 bases respectively, with 15 bases between them. The CDR3 contains 15 residues. The CDR3: CASSPRRGGNEKLFF. For the CDR3, the DNA is TGTGCCAGCAGCCCTCGTAGGGGGGGTAATGAAAAACTGTTTTTT.